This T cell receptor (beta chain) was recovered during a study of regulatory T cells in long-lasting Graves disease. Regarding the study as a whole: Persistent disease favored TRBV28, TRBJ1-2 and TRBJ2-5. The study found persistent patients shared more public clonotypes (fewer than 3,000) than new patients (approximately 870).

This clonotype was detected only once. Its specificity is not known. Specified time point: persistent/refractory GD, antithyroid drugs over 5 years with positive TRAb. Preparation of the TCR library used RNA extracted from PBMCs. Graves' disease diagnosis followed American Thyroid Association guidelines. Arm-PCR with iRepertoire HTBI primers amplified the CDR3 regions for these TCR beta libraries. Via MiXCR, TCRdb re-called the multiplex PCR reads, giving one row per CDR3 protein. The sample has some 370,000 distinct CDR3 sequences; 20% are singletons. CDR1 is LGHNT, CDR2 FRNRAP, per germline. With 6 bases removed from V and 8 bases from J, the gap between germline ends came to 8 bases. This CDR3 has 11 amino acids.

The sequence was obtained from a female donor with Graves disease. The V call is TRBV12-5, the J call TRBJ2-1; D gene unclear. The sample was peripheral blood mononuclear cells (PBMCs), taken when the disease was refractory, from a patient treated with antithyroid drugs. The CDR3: CASGPPYEQFF. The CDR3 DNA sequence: TGTGCTAGTGGCCCCCCTTATGAGCAGTTCTTC.